This T cell receptor beta chain is drawn from a study of tumor and adjacent non-tumor tissue in lung cancer (dated by TCRdb to the late 2010s). Background for the entire study: Patients with adenocarcinoma (about 12), squamous cell carcinoma (2) and small cell lung cancer (1) were included in the cohort. Ages among the roughly 15 patients ranged from roughly 30 to 85 years, there were roughly ten men and 5 women, and disease was at TNM stage I to III. Sequencing generated a total of 130,000,000 or so productive TCRbeta reads, averaging around 4.2 million reads per sample. The study compared bulk TCRbeta repertoires between lung tumor tissue and matched distant non-tumor lung tissue from over twelve lung cancer patients. For each patient, one tumor sample and one normal lung sample were taken, giving thirty paired specimens that underwent TCRbeta CDR3 sequencing. On the study overall, not on this receptor specifically: The methods do not name the sequencing platform or mention unique molecular identifiers. Peripheral blood was not sequenced, so blood TCRbeta repertoires were not examined in the lung cancer patients of the study. Significantly higher TCR diversity (inverse Simpson) was observed in tumor tissue than in normal lung tissue (approximately 440 vs 150, P = 0.0075, Mann-Whitney U test). Significantly higher TCR diversity was found in younger patients, and higher tumor TCR diversity was associated with shorter overall and disease-free survival. With only about 16 patients in the cohort, the authors noted that larger samples and more detailed clinical data are needed. In normal lung, the top 100 clones accounted for a significantly larger cumulative share of the repertoire than in tumor tissue.

The CDR3 spans 13 residues, from the cysteine through the phenylalanine. The read is trimmed to its CDR3 DNA, 39 bases read in frame from base 1. Trimming accounts for 7 bases at V and 5 bases at J, while the number of junction bases matched to no gene is 6. The germline V gene (reference sequence) gives CDR1 as GTSNPN and CDR2 as SVGIG. RNA was isolated from bulk, unsorted tissue, and RNA quality was assessed with a NanoDrop ND-1000 and an Agilent 2100. The normal lung samples consisted of distant non-tumor tissue collected more than 3 cm from the tumor edge. All donors had newly diagnosed lung cancer, had not received prior chemotherapy, and were admitted for thoracic surgery in China between August and November 2014. Patients who had received previous radiotherapy or chemotherapy, or who had another concurrent cancer, were excluded from the study. Surgical tissue pieces of about 1-2.1 cm3 were preserved in RNAlater solution and stored at -80 °C until use.

This clonotype was seen at least ten times. It lacks a known antigen. The sample holds no much larger clone one base away, and base qualities are not on file. The library was prepared using multiplex PCR. Sequencing relied on an Illumina HiSeq 2500. TCRbeta libraries were built by three rounds of nested PCR using primers (Table S4), following protocols modified from ARM-PCR. PCR products of 200-500 bp were gel-excised and purified with the QIAquick gel extraction kit before sequencing. Under the source paper's analysis protocol: Reads were cleaned using Trimmomatic, were merged into complete CDR3 sequences using FLASH, and were assigned to V(D)J germline segments using MiTCR. Clonal diversity was calculated as the inverse Simpson's index using VDJtools. Productive reads were defined as in-frame sequences without a premature stop codon. The public sequencing data were trimmed at Q25 with fastp and processed into clonotypes with MiXCR by TCRdb, which kept only in-frame beta chains. Rows are combined by CDR3 protein, so each entry shows the most common genes and DNA. What appears here as the V and J calls and clone size reflects TCRdb's work, not the paper's. Present in this sample are more than 85,000 distinct CDR3 sequences, 62% of which were seen just once. Under 20% of the sample is in the top ten clones.

The rearranged chain carries TRBV30 and TRBJ2-3, and TRBD2 matches 10 of the central bases. Input material: distant non-tumor lung tissue. This TCR came from a man aged 55 to 70 with non-small cell lung cancer. The DNA sequence reads TGTGCCTCCTTGTCTAGCGGGGGAGATACGCAGTATTTT. Translated, it reads CASLSSGGDTQYF.